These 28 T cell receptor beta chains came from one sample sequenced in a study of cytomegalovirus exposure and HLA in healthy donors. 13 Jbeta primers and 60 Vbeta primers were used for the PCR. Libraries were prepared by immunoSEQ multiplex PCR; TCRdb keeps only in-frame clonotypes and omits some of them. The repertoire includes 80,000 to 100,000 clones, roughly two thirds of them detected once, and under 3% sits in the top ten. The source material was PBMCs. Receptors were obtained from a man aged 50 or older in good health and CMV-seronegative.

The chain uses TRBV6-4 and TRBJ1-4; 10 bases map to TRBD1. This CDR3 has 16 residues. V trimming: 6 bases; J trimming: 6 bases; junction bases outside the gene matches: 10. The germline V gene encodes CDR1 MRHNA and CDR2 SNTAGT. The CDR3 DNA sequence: TGTGCCAGCAGGTCGACAGGGGGCAATTTAGATGAAAAACTGTTTTTT. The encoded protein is CASRSTGGNLDEKLFF.

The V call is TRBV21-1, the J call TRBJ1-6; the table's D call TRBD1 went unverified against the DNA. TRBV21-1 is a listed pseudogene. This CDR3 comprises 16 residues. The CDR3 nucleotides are TGTGCCAGCTGCCGGGACAGGGGGCCCTATAATTCACCCCTCCACTTT. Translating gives CASCRDRGPYNSPLHF.

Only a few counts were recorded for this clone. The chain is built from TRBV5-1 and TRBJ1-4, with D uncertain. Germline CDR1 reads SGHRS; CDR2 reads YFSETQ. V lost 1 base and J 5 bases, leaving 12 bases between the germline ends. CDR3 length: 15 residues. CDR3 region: CASSLLPKANEKLFF. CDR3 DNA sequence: TGCGCCAGCAGCTTGTTACCAAAAGCAAATGAAAAACTGTTTTTT.

This chain's CDR3 is CASSDSRGGLGAFF. For the CDR3, the DNA is TGTGCCAGCAGCGACAGTAGGGGGGGGTTAGGGGCTTTCTTT. The V and J genes are TRBV6-1 and TRBJ1-1; a possible D gene is TRBD1 (6 bases). V was pared by 6 bases and J by 11 bases, with 22 bases between. CDR3 length equals 14 residues. CDR1 is MNHNS and CDR2 is SASEGT in the germline V gene.

CDR3 sequence (DNA): TGCGCCAGCAGCTTGGACGGGGCGGGGCTCTACAATGAGCAGTTCTTC. Translation gives CASSLDGAGLYNEQFF. The chain couples TRBV5-1 to TRBJ2-1; D might be TRBD2 (6 bases). The CDR3 is 16 residues long. In germline, CDR1 is SGHRS, CDR2 YFSETQ. The V gene lost 0 bases and the J gene lost 3 bases, with 13 bases spanning the gap.

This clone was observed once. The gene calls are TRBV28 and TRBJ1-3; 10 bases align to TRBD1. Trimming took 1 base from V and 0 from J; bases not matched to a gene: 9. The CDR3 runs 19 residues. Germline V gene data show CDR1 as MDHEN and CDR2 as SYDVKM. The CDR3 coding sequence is TGTGCCAGCAGTTTATTTAGTGGGGACAGGGGTCTCTCTGGAAACACCATATATTTT. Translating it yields CASSLFSGDRGLSGNTIYF. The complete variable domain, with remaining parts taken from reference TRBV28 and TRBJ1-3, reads DVKVTQSSRYLVKRTGEKVFLECVQDMDHENMFWYRQDPGLGLRLIYFSYDVKMKEKGDIPEGYSVSREKKERFSLILESASTNQTSMYLCASSLFSGDRGLSGNTIYFGEGSWLTVV.

The CDR3, as DNA: TGTGCCAGCAGCGCAGACAGGAGCCTCTCCTACGAGCAGTACTTC. This translates into CASSADRSLSYEQYF. V gene TRBV2 combines with J gene TRBJ2-7; D perhaps matches TRBD1 (6 bases). The CDR3 loop spans 15 amino acids. The ends were cut back, 6 bases at V and 0 bases at J, with 15 bases in the middle. Germline CDR1 and CDR2: SNHLY and FYNNEI.

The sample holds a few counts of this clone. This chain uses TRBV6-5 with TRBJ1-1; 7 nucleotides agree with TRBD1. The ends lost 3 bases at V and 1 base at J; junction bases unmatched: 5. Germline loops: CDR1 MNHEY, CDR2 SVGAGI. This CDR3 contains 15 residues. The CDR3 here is CASSYQDRRNTEAFF. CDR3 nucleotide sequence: TGTGCCAGCAGTTATCAGGACAGGAGGAACACTGAAGCTTTCTTT.

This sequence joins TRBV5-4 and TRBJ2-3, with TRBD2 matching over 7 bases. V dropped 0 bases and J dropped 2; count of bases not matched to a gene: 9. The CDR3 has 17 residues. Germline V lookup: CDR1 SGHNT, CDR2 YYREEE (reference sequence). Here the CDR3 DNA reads TGTGCCAGCAGCTTGGGGCCTAGCGGATCAAACACAGATACGCAGTATTTT. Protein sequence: CASSLGPSGSNTDTQYF.

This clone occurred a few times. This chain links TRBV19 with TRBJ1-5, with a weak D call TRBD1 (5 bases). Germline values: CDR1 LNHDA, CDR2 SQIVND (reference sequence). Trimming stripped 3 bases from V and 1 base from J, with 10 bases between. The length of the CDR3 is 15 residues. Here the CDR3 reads CASSMAWTSNQPQHF. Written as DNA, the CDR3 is TGTGCCAGTAGTATGGCCTGGACAAGCAATCAGCCCCAGCATTTT. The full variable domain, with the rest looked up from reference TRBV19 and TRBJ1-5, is DGGITQSPKYLFRKEGQNVTLSCEQNLNHDAMYWYRQDPGQGLRLIYYSQIVNDFQKGDIAEGYSVSREKKESFPLTVTSAQKNPTAFYLCASSMAWTSNQPQHFGDGTRLSIL.

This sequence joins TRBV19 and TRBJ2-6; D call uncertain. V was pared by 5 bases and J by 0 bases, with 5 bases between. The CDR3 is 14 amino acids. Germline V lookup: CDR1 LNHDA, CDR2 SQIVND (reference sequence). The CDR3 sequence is CASSPLSGANVLTF. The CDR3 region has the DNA TGTGCCAGTAGTCCCCTCTCTGGGGCCAACGTCCTGACTTTC.

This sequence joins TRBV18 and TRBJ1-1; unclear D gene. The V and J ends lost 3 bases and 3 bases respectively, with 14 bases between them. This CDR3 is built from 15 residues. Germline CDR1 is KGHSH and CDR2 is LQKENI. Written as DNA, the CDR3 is TGTGCCAGCTCACCTGTGAGGGTCGGCCACACTGAAGCTTTCTTT. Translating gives CASSPVRVGHTEAFF.

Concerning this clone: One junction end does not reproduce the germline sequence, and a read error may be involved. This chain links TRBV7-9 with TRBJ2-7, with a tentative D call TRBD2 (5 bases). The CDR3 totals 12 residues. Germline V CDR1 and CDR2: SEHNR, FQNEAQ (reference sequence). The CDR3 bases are TGTTCCAGCAGCCGCGACGAGGGCGAGCAGTACTTC. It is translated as CSSSRDEGEQYF.

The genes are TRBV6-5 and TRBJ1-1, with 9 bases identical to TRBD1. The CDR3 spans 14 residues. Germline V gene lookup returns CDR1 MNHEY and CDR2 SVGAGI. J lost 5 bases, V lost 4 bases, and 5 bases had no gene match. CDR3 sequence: CASSFTGGETEAFF. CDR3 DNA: TGTGCCAGCAGTTTCACAGGGGGCGAAACTGAAGCTTTCTTT.

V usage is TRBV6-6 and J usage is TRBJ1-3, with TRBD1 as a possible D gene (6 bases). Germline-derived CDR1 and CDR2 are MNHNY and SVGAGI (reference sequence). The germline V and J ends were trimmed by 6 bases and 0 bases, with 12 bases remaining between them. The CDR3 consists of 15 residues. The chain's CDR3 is CASSSSDSSGNTIYF. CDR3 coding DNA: TGTGCCAGCAGCTCCTCGGACAGCTCTGGAAACACCATATATTTT.

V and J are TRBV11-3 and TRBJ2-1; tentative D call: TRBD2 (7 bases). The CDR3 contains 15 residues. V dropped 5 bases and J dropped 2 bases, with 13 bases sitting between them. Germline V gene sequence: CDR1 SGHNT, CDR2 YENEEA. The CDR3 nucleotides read TGTGCCAGCAGCCAGAGCGGGACACCCTACAATGAGCAGTTCTTC. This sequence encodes CASSQSGTPYNEQFF. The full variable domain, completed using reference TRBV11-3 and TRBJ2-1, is EAGVVQSPRYKIIEKKQPVAFWCNPISGHNTLYWYLQNLGQGPELLIRYENEEAVDDSQLPKDRFSAERLKGVDSTLKIQPAELGDSAVYLCASSQSGTPYNEQFFGPGTRLTVL.

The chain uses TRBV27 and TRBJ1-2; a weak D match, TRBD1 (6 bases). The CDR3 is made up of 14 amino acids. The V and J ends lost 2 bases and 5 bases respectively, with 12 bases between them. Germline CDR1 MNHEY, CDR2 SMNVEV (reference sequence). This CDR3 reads CASSLTDRSYGYTF. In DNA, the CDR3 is TGTGCCAGCAGTTTAACCGACAGGAGTTATGGCTACACCTTC.

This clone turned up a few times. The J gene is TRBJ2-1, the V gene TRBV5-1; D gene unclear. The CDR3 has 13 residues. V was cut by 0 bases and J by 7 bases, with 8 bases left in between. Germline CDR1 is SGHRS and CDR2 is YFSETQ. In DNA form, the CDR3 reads TGCGCCAGCAGCTTGGCGGGTAGGAATGAGCAGTTCTTC. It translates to CASSLAGRNEQFF. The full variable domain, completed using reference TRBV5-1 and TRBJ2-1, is KAGVTQTPRYLIKTRGQQVTLSCSPISGHRSVSWYQQTPGQGLQFLFEYFSETQRNKGNFPGRFSGRQFSNSRSEMNVSTLELGDSALYLCASSLAGRNEQFFGPGTRLTVL.

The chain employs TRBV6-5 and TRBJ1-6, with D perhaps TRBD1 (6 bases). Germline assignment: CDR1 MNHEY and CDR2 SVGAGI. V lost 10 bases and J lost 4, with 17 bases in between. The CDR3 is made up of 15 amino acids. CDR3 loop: CATRGGLVYNSPLHF. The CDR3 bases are TGTGCCACCCGGGGGGGGCTAGTATATAATTCACCCCTCCACTTT.

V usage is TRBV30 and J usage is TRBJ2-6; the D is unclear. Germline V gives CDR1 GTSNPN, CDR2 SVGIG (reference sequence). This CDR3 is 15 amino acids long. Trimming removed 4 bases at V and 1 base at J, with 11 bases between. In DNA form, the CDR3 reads TGTGCCTGGAAAGGTCCCGGGTCTGGGGCCAACGTCCTGACTTTC. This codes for CAWKGPGSGANVLTF.

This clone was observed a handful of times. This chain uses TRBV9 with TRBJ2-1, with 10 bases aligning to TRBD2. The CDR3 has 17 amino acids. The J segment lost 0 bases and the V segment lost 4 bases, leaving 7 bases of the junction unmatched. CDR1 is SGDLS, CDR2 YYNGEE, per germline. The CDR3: CASSTLAGASSYNEQFF. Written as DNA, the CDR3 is TGTGCCAGCAGCACTCTAGCGGGGGCCAGCTCCTACAATGAGCAGTTCTTC.

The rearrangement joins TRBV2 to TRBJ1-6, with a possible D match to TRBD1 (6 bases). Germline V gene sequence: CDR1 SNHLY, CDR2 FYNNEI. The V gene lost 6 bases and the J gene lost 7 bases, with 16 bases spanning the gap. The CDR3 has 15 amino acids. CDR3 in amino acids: CASRTDRRPNSPLHF. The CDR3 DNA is TGTGCCAGCAGGACCGACAGGCGGCCAAATTCACCCCTCCACTTT.

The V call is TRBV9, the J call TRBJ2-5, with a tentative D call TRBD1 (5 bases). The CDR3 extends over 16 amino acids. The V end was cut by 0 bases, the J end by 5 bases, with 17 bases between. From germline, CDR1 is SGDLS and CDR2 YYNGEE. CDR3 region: CASSVGLKAGFETQYF. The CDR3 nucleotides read TGTGCCAGCAGCGTAGGTCTGAAGGCAGGGTTTGAGACCCAGTACTTC. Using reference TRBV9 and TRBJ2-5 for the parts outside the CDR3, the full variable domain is DSGVTQTPKHLITATGQRVTLRCSPRSGDLSVYWYQQSLDQGLQFLIQYYNGEERAKGNILERFSAQQFPDLHSELNLSSLELGDSALYFCASSVGLKAGFETQYFGPGTRLLVL.

For the CDR3, the DNA is TGTGCCAGTAGTATGGCTGGGACAGGGAATTCACCCCTCCACTTT. It encodes CASSMAGTGNSPLHF. V usage is TRBV19 and J usage is TRBJ1-6, with 9 bases that match TRBD1. The CDR3 runs 15 residues. V shed 3 bases and J 7 bases; nucleotides not matched to a gene: 4. Germline V gene sequence: CDR1 LNHDA, CDR2 SQIVND (reference sequence). Supplemented by reference TRBV19 and TRBJ1-6, the full variable domain reads DGGITQSPKYLFRKEGQNVTLSCEQNLNHDAMYWYRQDPGQGLRLIYYSQIVNDFQKGDIAEGYSVSREKKESFPLTVTSAQKNPTAFYLCASSMAGTGNSPLHFGNGTRLTVT.

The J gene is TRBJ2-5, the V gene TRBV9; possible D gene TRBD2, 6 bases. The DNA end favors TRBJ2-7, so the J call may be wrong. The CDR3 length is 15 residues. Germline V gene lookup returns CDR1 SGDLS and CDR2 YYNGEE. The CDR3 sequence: CASSVGGQEGYEQYF. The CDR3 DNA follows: TGTGCCAGCAGCGTAGGGGGCCAGGAGGGGTACGAGCAGTACTTC.

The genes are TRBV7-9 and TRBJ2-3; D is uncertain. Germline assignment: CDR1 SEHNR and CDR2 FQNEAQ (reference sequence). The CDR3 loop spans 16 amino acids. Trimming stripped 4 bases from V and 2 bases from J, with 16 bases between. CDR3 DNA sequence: TGTGCCAGCAGCTATCTATCAGGTCGGTCCACAGATACGCAGTATTTT. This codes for CASSYLSGRSTDTQYF.

This CDR3 is CASSPYVLRETGELFF. CDR3 DNA sequence: TGTGCCAGCAGCCCCTACGTTCTGCGGGAGACCGGGGAGCTGTTTTTT. The chain is built from TRBV4-2 and TRBJ2-2, with TRBD2 identical over 7 bases. The germline V gene encodes CDR1 LGHNA and CDR2 YNFKEQ. With 4 bases clipped from V and 5 bases from J, the junction kept 10 bases outside the gene matches. CDR3 length: 16 residues.

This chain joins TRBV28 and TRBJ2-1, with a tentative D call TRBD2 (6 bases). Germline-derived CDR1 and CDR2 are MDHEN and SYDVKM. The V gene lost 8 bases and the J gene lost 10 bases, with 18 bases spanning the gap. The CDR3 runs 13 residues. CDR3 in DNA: TGTGCCAGCCAAATCGACGGGGGAACGGAGCAGTTCTTC. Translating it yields CASQIDGGTEQFF.